The clone carrying this TCR beta chain ranks as medium-sized. Its antigen is unknown. Gene names are the mouse ones. The CDR3 extends 1 residue past the end of the read, so its final part is completed from the germline J gene. This table comes from immunoSEQ multiplex PCR, and its TCRdb copy is limited to in-frame clones, with some not included. Among a few thousand clones, 40% to 55% were seen once, and the ten largest hold 39%. This entry belongs to a study of tissue T cells after allogeneic stem cell transplantation. General study points: Motif-based clustering found tissue-specific repertoire signatures shared across patients, though few clones were shared.

The CDR3 runs to 12 residues. In germline, CDR1 is KGHTA, CDR2 FQNQQP. The time point was: mouse harvest day 14 after allogeneic transplant. Each mouse received 10^7 T-cell-depleted marrow cells plus 10^6 splenic CD5+ T cells by tail vein. Sequenced: gut tissue. The chain employs TRBV23 and TRBJ2-7; whether TRBD1, the table's D call, matches the DNA was not checked. The receptor was derived from a female BALB/c mouse given C57BL/6 T cells with graft-versus-host disease after an allogeneic hematopoietic cell transplant. CDR3: CSSKTGALEQYF. The sequenced CDR3 bases are TGCTCCAGCAAGACAGGGGCTCTTGAACAGTAC.